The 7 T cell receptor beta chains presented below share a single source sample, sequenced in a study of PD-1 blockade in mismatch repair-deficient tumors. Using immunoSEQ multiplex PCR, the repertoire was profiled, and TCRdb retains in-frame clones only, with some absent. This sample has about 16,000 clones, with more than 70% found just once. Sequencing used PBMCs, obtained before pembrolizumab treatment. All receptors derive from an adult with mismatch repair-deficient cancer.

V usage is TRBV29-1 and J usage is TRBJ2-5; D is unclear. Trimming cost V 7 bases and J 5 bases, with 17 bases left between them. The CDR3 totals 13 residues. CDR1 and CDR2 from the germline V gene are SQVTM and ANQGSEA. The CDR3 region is CSAGRGMGETQYF. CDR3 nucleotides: TGCAGCGCCGGTCGTGGGATGGGCGAGACCCAGTACTTC. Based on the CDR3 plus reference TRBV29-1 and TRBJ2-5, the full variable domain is SAVISQKPSRDICQRGTSLTIQCQVDSQVTMMFWYRQQPGQSLTLIATANQGSEATYESGFVIDKFPISRPNLTFSTLTVSNMSPEDSSIYLCSAGRGMGETQYFGPGTRLLVL.

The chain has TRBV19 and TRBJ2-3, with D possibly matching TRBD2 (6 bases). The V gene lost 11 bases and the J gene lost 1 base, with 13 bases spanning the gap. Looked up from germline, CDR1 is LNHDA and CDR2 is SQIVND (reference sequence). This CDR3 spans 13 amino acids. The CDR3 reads CASRAGRTDTQYF. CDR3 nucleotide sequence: TGTGCCTCTAGAGCGGGCCGCACAGATACGCAGTATTTT.

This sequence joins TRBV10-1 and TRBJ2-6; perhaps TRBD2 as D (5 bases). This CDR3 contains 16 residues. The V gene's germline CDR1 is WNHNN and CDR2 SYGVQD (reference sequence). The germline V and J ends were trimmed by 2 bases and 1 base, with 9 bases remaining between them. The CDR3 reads CASSEGERSGANVLTF. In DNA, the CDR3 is TGCGCCAGCAGTGAGGGAGAGCGGTCTGGGGCCAACGTCCTGACTTTC.

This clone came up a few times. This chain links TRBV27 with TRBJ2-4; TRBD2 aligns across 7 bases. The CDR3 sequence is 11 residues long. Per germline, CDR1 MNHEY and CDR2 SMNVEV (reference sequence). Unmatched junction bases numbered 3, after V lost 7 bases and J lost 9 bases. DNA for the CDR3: TGTGCCAGCACCAGGGAGGGCATTCAGTACTTC. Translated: CASTREGIQYF.

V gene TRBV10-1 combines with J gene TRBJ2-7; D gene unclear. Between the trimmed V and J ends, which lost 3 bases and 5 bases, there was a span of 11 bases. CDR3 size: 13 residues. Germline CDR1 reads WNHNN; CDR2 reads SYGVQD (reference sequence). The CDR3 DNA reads TGCGCCAGCAGTGAAACAGCCTTCGACGAGCAGTACTTC. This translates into CASSETAFDEQYF.

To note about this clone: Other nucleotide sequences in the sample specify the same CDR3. CDR3: CASSDGSTDTQYF. The CDR3 bases are TGTGCCAGCAGTGACGGGAGCACAGATACGCAGTATTTT. The rearrangement links TRBV6-4 to TRBJ2-3, with D unclear. Trimming pared 2 bases from V and 0 bases from J, leaving 3 bases between. Germline CDR1 and CDR2: MRHNA and SNTAGT. This CDR3 is 13 amino acids long.

The CDR3 region has the DNA TGTGCCAGCAGTTCAGGACAGAACTCTGGAAACACCATATATTTT. It yields the protein CASSSGQNSGNTIYF. This chain uses TRBV28 with TRBJ1-3; a possible D gene is TRBD1 (6 bases). Trimming took off 4 bases at V and 0 bases at J, with 10 bases between the two ends. The V gene's germline CDR1 is MDHEN and CDR2 SYDVKM. This CDR3 region has 15 residues.